These T cell receptor beta chains were read from a single sample in a study of blood T cell repertoires in COVID-19. Some clones are missing from TCRdb's copy, which holds only in-frame ones; the method was immunoSEQ multiplex PCR. The table records a few hundred thousand clones, 89% of them present only once. The sequenced sample was peripheral blood. The receptors come from a man aged 18-30 years who had recovered from COVID-19. CDR3s include the opening cysteine and the closing phenylalanine or tryptophan. Each record gives: D gene, clone size, J gene, V gene, CDR3 protein, CDR3 DNA. A D gene is named only where the DNA matches it firmly. Expanded clones get a size class; other rows say once, few or many, or leave the size out.

TRBD2 | NA | TRBJ2-7 | TRBV5-4 | CASSPAGLAGDYEQYF | TGTGCCAGCAGTCCGGCAGGACTAGCGGGTGACTACGAGCAGTACTTC
TRBD1 | NA | TRBJ1-5 | TRBV19 | CASSNQGVQPQHF | TGTGCCAGTAGTAACCAGGGGGTTCAGCCCCAGCATTTT
NA | NA | TRBJ1-1 | TRBV9 | CASSPGTNPSEAFF | TGTGCCAGCAGCCCAGGCACGAATCCGTCTGAAGCTTTCTTT
NA | NA | TRBJ1-4 | TRBV9 | CASSGETGKLFF | TGTGCCAGCAGCGGCGAGACGGGAAAACTGTTTTTT
NA | NA | TRBJ2-7 | TRBV2 | CASTQGFYEQYF | TGTGCCAGCACACAGGGCTTTTACGAGCAGTACTTC
TRBD1 | NA | TRBJ1-4 | TRBV6-2/TRBV6-3 | CASSFTTGNEKLFF | TGTGCCAGCAGTTTCACGACAGGGAATGAAAAACTGTTTTTT
TRBD1 | NA | TRBJ1-5 | TRBV4-1 | CASSRTGREPQHF | TGCGCCAGCAGCCGGACAGGGAGGGAGCCCCAGCATTTT
TRBD1 | NA | TRBJ1-2 | TRBV18 | CASSPPAQGGGYTF | TGTGCCAGCTCACCACCGGCACAGGGGGGTGGCTACACCTTC
TRBD1 | once | TRBJ1-2 | TRBV6-1 | CASSAKGGARGNYGYTF | TGTGCCAGCAGTGCGAAAGGGGGCGCCAGGGGGAACTATGGCTACACCTTC
NA | NA | TRBJ2-1 | TRBV6-6 | CASSTRTYYNEQFF | TGTGCCAGCAGTACACGGACATACTACAATGAGCAGTTCTTC
TRBD1 | NA | TRBJ2-3 | TRBV9 | CASSLRDRVLGDTQYF | TGTGCCAGCAGCCTCCGGGACAGGGTCCTCGGAGATACGCAGTATTTT
TRBD1 | NA | TRBJ1-1 | TRBV6-2/TRBV6-3 | CASSPDRGRQQNTEAFF | TGTGCCAGCAGCCCGGACAGGGGCCGACAACAGAACACTGAAGCTTTCTTT